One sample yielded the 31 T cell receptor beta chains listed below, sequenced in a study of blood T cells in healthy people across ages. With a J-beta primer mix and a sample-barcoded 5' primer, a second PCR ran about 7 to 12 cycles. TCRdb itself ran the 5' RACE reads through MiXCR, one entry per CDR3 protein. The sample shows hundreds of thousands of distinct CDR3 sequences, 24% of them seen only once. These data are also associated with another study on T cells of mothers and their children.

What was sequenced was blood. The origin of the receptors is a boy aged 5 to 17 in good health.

This CDR3 reads CASTLRGTGANVLTF. The CDR3 coding sequence is TGTGCCAGCACCTTGAGGGGTACTGGGGCCAACGTCCTGACTTTC. V and J are TRBV6-1 and TRBJ2-6; D may match TRBD1 or TRBD2 (5 bases each). V lost 7 bases and J 2 bases, leaving 12 bases between the germline ends. CDR3 length: 15 amino acids. Germline V gives CDR1 MNHNS, CDR2 SASEGT.

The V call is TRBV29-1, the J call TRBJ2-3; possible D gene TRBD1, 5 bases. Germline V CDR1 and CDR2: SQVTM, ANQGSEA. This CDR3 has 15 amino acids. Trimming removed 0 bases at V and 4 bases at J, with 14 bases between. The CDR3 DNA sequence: TGCAGCGTTGAAGATTGGAGTCAGGGCGCAGATACGCAGTATTTT. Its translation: CSVEDWSQGADTQYF.

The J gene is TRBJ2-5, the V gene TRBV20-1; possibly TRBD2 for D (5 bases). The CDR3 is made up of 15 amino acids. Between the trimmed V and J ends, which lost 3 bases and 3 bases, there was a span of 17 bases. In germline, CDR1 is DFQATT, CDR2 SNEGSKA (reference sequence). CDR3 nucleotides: TGCAGTGCTAGTATAGACACAGCGGTCAAAGAGACCCAGTACTTC. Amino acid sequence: CSASIDTAVKETQYF.

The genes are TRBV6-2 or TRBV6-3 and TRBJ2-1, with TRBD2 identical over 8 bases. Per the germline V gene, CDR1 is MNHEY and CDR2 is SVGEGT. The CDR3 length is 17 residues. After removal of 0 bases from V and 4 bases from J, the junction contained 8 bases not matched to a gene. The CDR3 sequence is CASSYSNPAGVYNEQFF. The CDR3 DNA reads TGTGCCAGCAGTTACTCGAATCCAGCGGGGGTATACAATGAGCAGTTCTTC.

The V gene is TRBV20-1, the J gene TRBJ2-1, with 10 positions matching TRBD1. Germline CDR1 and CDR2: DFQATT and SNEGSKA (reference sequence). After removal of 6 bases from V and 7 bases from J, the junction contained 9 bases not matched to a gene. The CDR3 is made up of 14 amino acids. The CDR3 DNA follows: TGCAGTGCCCCCGGGACAGGGGCGAGGAATGAGCAGTTCTTC. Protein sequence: CSAPGTGARNEQFF.

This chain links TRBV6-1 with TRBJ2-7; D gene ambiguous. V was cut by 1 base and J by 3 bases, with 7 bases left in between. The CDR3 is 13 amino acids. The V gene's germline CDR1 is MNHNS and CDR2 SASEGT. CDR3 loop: CASSEGRSYEQYF. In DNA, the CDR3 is TGTGCCAGCAGTGAAGGCAGGAGCTACGAGCAGTACTTC.

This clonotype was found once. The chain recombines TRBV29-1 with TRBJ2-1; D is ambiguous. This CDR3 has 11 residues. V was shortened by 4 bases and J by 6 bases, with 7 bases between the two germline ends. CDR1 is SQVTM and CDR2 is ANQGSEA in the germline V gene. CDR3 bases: TGCAGCGTTGGGGATCTCAATGAGCAGTTCTTC. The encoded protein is CSVGDLNEQFF.

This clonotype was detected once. CDR3 sequence (DNA): TGTGCCAGCAGCCCGGGACTGGGGAATCAGCCCCAGCATTTT. Translation: CASSPGLGNQPQHF. This chain joins TRBV9 and TRBJ1-5; perhaps TRBD1 as D (5 bases). The CDR3 has 14 amino acids. Deletions cut 4 bases from V and 4 bases from J, with 12 bases between. Germline V lookup: CDR1 SGDLS, CDR2 YYNGEE.

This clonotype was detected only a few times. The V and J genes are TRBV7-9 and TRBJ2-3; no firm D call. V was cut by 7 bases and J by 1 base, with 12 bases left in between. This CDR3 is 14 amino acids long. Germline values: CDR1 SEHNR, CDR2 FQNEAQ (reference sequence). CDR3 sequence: CASNLYWGTDTQYF. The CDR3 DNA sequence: TGTGCCAGCAACCTTTACTGGGGCACAGATACGCAGTATTTT.

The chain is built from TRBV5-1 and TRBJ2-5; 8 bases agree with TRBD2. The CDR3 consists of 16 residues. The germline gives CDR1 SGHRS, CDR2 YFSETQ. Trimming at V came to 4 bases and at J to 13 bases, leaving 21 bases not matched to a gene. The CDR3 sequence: CASSATGTRIQEARYF. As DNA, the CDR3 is TGCGCCAGCAGCGCCACCGGGACTAGGATTCAAGAGGCCCGGTACTTC.

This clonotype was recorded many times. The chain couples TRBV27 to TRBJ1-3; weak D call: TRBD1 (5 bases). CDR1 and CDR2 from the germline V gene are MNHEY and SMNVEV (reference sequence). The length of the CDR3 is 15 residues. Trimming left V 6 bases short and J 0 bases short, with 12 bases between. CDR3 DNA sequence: TGTGCCAGCAGAGACGACAGCCACTCTGGAAACACCATATATTTT. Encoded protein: CASRDDSHSGNTIYF.

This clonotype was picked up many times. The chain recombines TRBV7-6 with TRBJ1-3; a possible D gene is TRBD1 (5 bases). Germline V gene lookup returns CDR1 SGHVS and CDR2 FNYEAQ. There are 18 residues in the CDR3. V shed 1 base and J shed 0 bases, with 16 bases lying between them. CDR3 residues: CASSLGGAGRGSGNTIYF. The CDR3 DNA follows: TGTGCCAGCAGCTTAGGTGGCGCAGGGAGAGGCTCTGGAAACACCATATATTTT.

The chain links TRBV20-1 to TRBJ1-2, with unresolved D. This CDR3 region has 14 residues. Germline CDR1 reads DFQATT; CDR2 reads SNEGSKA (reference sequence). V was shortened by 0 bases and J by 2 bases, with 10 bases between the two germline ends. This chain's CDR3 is CSARDGISNYGYTF. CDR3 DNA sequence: TGCAGTGCTAGAGATGGGATTAGCAACTATGGCTACACCTTC.

The CDR3 DNA reads TGTGCCAGCAGTCCCCGGGACAGGGTTGAAAAACTGTTTTTT. It codes for CASSPRDRVEKLFF. The chain uses TRBV6-5 and TRBJ1-4, with 9 bases that match TRBD1. The V and J ends lost 5 bases and 7 bases, in that order; junction bases with no gene match: 5. The CDR3 contains 14 residues. Germline CDR1 and CDR2: MNHEY and SVGAGI.

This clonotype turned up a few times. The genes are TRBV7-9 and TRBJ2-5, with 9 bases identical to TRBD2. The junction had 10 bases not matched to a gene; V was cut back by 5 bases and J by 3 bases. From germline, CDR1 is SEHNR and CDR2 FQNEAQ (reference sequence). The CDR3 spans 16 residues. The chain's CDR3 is CASSPRASGDEETQYF. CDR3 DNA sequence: TGTGCCAGCAGCCCCAGGGCTAGCGGGGATGAAGAGACCCAGTACTTC.

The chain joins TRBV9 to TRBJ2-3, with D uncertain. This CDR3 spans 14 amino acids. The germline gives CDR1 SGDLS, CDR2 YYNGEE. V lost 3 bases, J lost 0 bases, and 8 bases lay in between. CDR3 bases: TGTGCCAGCAGCGGAGAGGACAGCACAGATACGCAGTATTTT. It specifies CASSGEDSTDTQYF.

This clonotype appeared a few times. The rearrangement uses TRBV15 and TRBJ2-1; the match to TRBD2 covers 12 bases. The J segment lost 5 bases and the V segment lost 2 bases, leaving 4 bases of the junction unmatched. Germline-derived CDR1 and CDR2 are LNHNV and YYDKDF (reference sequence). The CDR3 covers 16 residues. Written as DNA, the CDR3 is TGTGCCACCAGCAGACCCACTAGCGGGAGGAACAATGAGCAGTTCTTC. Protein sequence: CATSRPTSGRNNEQFF.

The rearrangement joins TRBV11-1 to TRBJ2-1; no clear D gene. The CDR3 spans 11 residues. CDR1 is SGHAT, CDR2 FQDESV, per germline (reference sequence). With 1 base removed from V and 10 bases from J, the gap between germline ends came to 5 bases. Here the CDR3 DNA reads TGTGCCAGCAGCTTAGAAATCGAGCAGTTCTTC. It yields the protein CASSLEIEQFF.

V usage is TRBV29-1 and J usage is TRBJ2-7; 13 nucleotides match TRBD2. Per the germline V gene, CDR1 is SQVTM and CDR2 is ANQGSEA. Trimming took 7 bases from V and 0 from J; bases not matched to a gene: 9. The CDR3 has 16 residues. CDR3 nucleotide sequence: TGCAGCGCCATAAGGAGGACTAGCGGGAGCTCCTACGAGCAGTACTTC. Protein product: CSAIRRTSGSSYEQYF.

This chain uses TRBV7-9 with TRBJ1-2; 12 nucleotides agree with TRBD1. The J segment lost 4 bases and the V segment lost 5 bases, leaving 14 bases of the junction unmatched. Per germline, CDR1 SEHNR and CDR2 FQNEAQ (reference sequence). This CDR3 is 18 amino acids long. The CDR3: CASSPPPGQGASSYGYTF. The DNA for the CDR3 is TGTGCCAGCAGCCCACCCCCGGGACAGGGGGCCTCAAGCTATGGCTACACCTTC.

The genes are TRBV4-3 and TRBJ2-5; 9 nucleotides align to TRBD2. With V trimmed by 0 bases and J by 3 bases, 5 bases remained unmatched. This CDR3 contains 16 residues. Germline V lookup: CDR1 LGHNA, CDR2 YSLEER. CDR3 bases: TGCGCCAGCAGCCAAGATGTGGCGGGAGGGGAAGAGACCCAGTACTTC. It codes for CASSQDVAGGEETQYF.

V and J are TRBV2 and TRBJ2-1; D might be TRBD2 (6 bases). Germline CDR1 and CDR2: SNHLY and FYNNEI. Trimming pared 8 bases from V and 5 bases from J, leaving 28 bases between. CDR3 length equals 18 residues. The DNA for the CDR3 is TGTGCCAGCCGCGTTATAATTCTAGGTACCGGGAGCGACAATGAGCAGTTCTTC. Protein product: CASRVIILGTGSDNEQFF.

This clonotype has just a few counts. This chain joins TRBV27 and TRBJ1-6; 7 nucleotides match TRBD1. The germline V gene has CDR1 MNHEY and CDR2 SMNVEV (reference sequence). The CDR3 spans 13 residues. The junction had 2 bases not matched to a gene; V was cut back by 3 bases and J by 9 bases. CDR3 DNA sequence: TGTGCCAGCAGTTTCAGGGGGAGTTCACCCCTCCACTTT. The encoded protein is CASSFRGSSPLHF.

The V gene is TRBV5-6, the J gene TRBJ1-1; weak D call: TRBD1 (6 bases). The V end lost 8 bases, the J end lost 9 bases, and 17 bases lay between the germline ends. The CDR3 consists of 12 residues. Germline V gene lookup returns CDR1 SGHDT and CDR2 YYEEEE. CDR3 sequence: CASSVGATQAFF. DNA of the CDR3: TGTGCCAGTAGCGTGGGGGCAACTCAAGCTTTCTTT.

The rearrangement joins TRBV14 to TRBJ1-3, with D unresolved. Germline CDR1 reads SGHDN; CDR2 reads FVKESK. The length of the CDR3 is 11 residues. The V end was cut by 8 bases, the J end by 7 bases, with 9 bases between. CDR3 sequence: CASSIGNTIYF. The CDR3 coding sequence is TGTGCCAGCTCGATCGGGAACACCATATATTTT.

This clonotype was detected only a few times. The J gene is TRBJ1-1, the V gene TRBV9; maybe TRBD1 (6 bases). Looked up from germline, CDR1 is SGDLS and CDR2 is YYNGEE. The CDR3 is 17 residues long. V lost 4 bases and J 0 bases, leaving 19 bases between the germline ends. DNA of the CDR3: TGTGCCAGCAGCCCCCTTTCGTGGACAGCCATGAACACTGAAGCTTTCTTT. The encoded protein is CASSPLSWTAMNTEAFF.

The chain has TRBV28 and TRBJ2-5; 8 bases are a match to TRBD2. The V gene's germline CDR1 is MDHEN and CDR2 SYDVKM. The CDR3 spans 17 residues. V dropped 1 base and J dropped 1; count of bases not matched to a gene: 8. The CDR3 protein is CASSLLELAAGQETQYF. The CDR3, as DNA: TGTGCCAGCAGTTTATTGGAACTAGCGGCGGGCCAAGAGACCCAGTACTTC.

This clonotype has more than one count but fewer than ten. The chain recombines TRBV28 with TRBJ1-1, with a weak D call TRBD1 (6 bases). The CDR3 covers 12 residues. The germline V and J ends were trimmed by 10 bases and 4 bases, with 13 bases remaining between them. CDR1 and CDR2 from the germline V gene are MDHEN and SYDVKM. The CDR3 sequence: CATCFRGTEAFF. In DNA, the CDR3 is TGTGCCACCTGCTTCAGGGGCACTGAAGCTTTCTTT.

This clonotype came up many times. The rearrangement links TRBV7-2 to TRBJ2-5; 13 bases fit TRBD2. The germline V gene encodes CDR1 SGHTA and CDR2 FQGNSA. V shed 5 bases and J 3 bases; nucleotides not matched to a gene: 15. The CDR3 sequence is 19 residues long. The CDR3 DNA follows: TGTGCCAGCAGCCCTTATGTAAGACTAGCGGGGGGCTCTGAAGAGACCCAGTACTTC. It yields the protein CASSPYVRLAGGSEETQYF.

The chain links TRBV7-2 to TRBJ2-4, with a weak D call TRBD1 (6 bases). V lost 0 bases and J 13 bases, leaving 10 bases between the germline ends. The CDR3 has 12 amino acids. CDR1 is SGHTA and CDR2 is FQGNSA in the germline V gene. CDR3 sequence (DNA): TGTGCCAGCAGCTTAGCCGGGACATCACAGTACTTC. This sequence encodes CASSLAGTSQYF.

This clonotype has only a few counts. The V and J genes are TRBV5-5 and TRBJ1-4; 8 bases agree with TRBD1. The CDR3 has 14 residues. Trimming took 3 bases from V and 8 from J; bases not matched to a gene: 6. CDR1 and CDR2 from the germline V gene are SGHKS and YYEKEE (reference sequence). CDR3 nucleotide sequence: TGTGCCAGCAGCTCATCAGGGGGCGGCGAAAAACTGTTTTTT. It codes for CASSSSGGGEKLFF.